This record concerns one T cell receptor beta chain sequence. Its antigen remains undetermined. Per-base quality was not reported, and no clone a single base away is much larger than it. This record belongs to a study of CD8 T cells in ankylosing spondylitis (dated by TCRdb to 2015 to 2018). In the study overall: To find TCR variants linked to disease, the study profiled T cell receptor beta repertoires in ankylosing spondylitis patients and healthy donors. The whole study cohort included 90 to 120 healthy donors and about two dozen ankylosing spondylitis patients. Peripheral blood was sampled, and synovial fluid was additionally collected from ankylosing spondylitis patients.

Results the study describes overall, beyond this receptor: Some TCR beta motif variants had previously been reported in synovial fluid and blood of reactive arthritis patients, which suggested common disease-initiation mechanisms. The disease-linked clones had a CD8+ phenotype and were found at relatively low frequencies in peripheral blood. According to the report, matched synovial fluid samples from ankylosing spondylitis patients were significantly enriched for the disease-linked clones. Blood from ankylosing spondylitis patients appeared to be characterized by a TCR beta motif composed of about eight highly homologous amino acid variants.

These reads were obtained on an Illumina HiSeq 2500. Quantitative 5'-RACE with molecular barcodes was used to prepare TCR beta libraries. The study's processing was this. A new computational method based on a probabilistic model of VDJ rearrangement was used to identify disease-linked TCR variants. Using fastp trimming at Q25 and MiXCR clonotype assembly, TCRdb reanalyzed the public sequencing data and kept in-frame beta chains. Each CDR3 protein appears once, grouped with its most common genes and DNA. The V and J calls were determined by TCRdb, not by the authors. The sample table contains approximately 540,000 distinct CDR3 sequences; only one count was recorded for roughly 12% of them. Jointly, the top ten make up 6.8% of the sample. CDR1 is given as SNHLY and CDR2 as FYNNEI, both from the germline V gene. V is cut by 3 bases and J by 4 bases, and the space between the germline ends is 10 bases. The CDR3 contains 13 residues, cysteine and valine counted. Here the CDR3 DNA is all that survives: 39 bases in frame from base 1.

The sample taken for sequencing was blood, either unsorted or a sorted T cell fraction (not recorded which). Recombination linked TRBV2 to TRBJ2-7; the D gene identity is not certain. This TCR derives from a male donor with ankylosing spondylitis. The CDR3 is CASSDRPAYEQYV. The DNA sequence is TGTGCCAGCAGTGACCGACCCGCGTACGAGCAGTACGTC.